The clone carrying this T cell receptor beta chain came up a few times. This entry is derived from a study of CD8 T cells in ankylosing spondylitis. TCRdb re-called the 5' RACE reads through MiXCR, storing one row per CDR3 protein. The repertoire holds about 360,000 distinct CDR3 sequences, with about 14% as singletons. The CDR3 runs 14 residues. V dropped 2 bases and J dropped 3 bases, with 10 bases sitting between them. This chain links TRBV12-3 or TRBV12-4 with TRBJ1-1; possible D gene TRBD1, 5 bases. The TCR comes from a male donor with ankylosing spondylitis or in good health (not recorded which). Sequencing input: blood, either unsorted or a sorted T cell fraction (not recorded which). CDR3 in DNA: TGTGCCAGCAGTTTAAATCGGGGGTACACTGAAGCTTTCTTT. The encoded protein is CASSLNRGYTEAFF.